This TCR beta chain appears in the sequencing data of a study of T cell changes during pregnancy in multiple sclerosis. The CDR3 length is 12 residues. CDR1 is MNHEY, CDR2 SMNVEV, per germline (reference sequence). V lost 4 bases and J lost 7; bases outside the gene matches: 3. Some clones are missing from TCRdb's copy, which holds only in-frame ones; the method was immunoSEQ multiplex PCR. The sample contains more than 55,000 clones, approximately 91% of which appear only once. The material was peripheral blood, obtained in the second trimester of pregnancy. This clonotype was obtained from a female donor with multiple sclerosis, enrolled in a pregnancy study. The V call is TRBV27, the J call TRBJ1-2, with 7 bases that match TRBD1. The CDR3 spells CASSSHRGGYTF. CDR3 DNA sequence: TGTGCCAGCAGTTCCCACAGGGGTGGCTACACCTTC.